This T cell receptor beta chain originates from a study of identical twins. Each CDR3 protein is one row after TCRdb ran MiXCR on the 5' RACE reads. The sample includes around 1.7 million distinct CDR3 sequences, about 30% of them seen just once. General observations from the study: Donors were not followed over many years; analysis was cross-sectional.

Healthy Caucasian donors formed the entire cohort. Germline assignment: CDR1 MGHDK and CDR2 SYGVNS. With 0 bases removed from V and 3 bases from J, the gap between germline ends came to 3 bases. The CDR3 is 13 amino acids. Comment on this clonotype: Its target is unknown.

This sequence joins TRBV25-1 and TRBJ2-1, with unresolved D. The sequenced material came from cord blood. The TCR was taken from a newborn girl in good health. CDR3 sequence (DNA): TGTGCCAGCAGTGAATACCGCTACAATGAGCAGTTCTTC. Protein product: CASSEYRYNEQFF.